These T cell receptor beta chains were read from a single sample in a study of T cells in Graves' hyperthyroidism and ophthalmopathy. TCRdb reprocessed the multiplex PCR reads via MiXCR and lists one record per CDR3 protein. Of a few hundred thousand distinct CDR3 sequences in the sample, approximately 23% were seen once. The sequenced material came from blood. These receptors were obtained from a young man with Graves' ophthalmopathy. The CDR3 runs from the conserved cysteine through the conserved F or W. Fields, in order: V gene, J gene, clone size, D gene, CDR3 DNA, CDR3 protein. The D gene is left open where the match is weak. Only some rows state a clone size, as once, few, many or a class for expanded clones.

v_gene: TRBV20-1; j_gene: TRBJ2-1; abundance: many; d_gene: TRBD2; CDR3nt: TGCAGTGCTAGACCGACTAGCTCCAGCTCCTACAATGAGCAGTTCTTC; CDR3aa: CSARPTSSSSYNEQFF
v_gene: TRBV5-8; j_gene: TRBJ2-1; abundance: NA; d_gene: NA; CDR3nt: TGTGCCAGCAGCTTTCCGGGGATAGGGTCCTACAATGAGCAGTTCTTC; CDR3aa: CASSFPGIGSYNEQFF
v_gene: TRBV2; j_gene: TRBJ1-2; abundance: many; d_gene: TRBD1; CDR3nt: TGTGCCAGCAGTGCAACCTCGGACAGGGGGCGTCACCACGTCCGATACACCTTC; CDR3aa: CASSATSDRGRHHVRYTF
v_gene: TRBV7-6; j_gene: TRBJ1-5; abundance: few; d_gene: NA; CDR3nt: TGTGCCAGCAGCGTACTCCAGGGACAGCCCCAGCATTTT; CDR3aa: CASSVLQGQPQHF
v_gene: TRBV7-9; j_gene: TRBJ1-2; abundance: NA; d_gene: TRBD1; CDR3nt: TGTGCCAGCAGCCCCTCGGCGGGGACAGGGCTGGCCTTC; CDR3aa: CASSPSAGTGLAF
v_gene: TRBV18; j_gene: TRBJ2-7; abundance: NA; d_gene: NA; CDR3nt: TGTGCCAGCTCACCGGCGGAGCGGGCAACCTACGAGCAGTACTTC; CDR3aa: CASSPAERATYEQYF
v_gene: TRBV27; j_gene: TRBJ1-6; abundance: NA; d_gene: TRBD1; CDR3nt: TGTGCCAGCAGTTTAGGGACAGGGAATTCACCCCTCCACTTT; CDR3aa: CASSLGTGNSPLHF
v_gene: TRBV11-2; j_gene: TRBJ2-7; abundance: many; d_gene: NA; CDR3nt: TGTGCCAGCAGCTTAGTAGGAGGGGGGGACGAGCAGTACTTC; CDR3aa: CASSLVGGGDEQYF
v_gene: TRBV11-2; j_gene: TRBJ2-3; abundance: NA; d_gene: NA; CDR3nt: TGTGCCAGCAGCTTTAGCGTAGGCACAGATACGCAGTATTTT; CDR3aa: CASSFSVGTDTQYF
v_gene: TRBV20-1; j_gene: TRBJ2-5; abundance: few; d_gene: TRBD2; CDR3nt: TGCAGTGCCCGTAGGGCCGGGAGGGACGTGGAGACCCAGTACTTC; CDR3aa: CSARRAGRDVETQYF
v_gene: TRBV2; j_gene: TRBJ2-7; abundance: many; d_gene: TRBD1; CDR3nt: TGTGCCAGCAGGGAGGACAGGGGACGGCGCGAGCAGTACTTC; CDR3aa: CASREDRGRREQYF
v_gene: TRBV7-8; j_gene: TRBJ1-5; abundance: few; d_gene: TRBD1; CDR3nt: TGTGCCAGCAGCTCAGGGGGTAGCCAGCCCCAGCATTTT; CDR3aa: CASSSGGSQPQHF
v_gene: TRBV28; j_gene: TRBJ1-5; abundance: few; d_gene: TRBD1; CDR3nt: TGTGCCAGTATCGGGACAGCGAACAATCAGCCCCAGCATTTT; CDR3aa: CASIGTANNQPQHF
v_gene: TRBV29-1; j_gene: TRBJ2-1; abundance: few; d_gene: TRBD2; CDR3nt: TGCAGCGCACCTACTACTAGCGGGAGGTACAACAATGAGCAGTTCTTC; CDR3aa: CSAPTTSGRYNNEQFF
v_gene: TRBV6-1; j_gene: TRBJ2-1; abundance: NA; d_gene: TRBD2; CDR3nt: TGTGCCAGCAGTTTCCTAGCGGGAGGACTCGATGAGCAGTTCTTC; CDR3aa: CASSFLAGGLDEQFF
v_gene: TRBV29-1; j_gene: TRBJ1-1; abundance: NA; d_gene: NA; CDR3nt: TGCAGCGTTGAGGCCGGATTGAACACTGAAGCTTTCTTT; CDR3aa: CSVEAGLNTEAFF
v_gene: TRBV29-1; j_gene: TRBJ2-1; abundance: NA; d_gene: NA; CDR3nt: TGCAGCGGTGGGACTTTAAACAATGTTAAGTTCTTC; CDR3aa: CSGGTLNNVKFF
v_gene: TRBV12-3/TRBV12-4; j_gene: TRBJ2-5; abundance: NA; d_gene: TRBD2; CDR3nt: TGTGCCAGCAGTTTAGTGGCTAGCGGGATGGAGACCCAGTACTTC; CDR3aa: CASSLVASGMETQYF
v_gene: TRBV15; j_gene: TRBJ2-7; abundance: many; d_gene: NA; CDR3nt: TGTGCCACCAGCGGGGGTGGAGCCGGCCTTAGGTCCTACGAGCAGTACTTC; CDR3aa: CATSGGGAGLRSYEQYF
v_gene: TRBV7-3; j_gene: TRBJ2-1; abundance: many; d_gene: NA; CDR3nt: TGTGCCAGCAGCTTAATCGGGGGCGGGAATGAGCAGTTCTTC; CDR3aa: CASSLIGGGNEQFF
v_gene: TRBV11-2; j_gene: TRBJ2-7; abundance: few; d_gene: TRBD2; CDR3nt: TGTGCCAGCAGCCGGGGGGGATTGCAGTACTTC; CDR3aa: CASSRGGLQYF
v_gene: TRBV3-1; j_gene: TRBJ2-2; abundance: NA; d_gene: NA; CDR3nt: TGTGCCAGCAGCCAACCCACACCCGGGGAGCTGTTTTTT; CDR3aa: CASSQPTPGELFF
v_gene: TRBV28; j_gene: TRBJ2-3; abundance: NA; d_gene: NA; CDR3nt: TGTGCCAGCAGTTCGATGGGACGCACAGATACGCAGTATTTT; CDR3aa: CASSSMGRTDTQYF
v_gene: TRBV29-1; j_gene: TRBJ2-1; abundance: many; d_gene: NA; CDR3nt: TGCAGCGTCGTACAGGGCCCGCAATCCTACAATGAGCAGTTCTTC; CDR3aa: CSVVQGPQSYNEQFF
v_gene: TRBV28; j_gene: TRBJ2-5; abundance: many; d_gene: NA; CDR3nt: TGTGCCAGCACTACCTCGAGATGGGAGACCCAGTACTTC; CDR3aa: CASTTSRWETQYF
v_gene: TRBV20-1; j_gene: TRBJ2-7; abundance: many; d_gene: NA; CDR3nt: TGCAGTGCTAGAGTGGGGGGCAGCTCCTACGAGCAGTACTTC; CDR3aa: CSARVGGSSYEQYF
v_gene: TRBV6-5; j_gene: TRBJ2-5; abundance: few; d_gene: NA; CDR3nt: TGTGCCAGCAGTTACTCGCGTCAGGGCGTAGGGGAGACCCAGTACTTC; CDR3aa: CASSYSRQGVGETQYF
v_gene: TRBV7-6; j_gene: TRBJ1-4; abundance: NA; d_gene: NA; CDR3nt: TGTGCCAGCAGCTTATCGGGCCTAAATGAAAAACTGTTTTTT; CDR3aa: CASSLSGLNEKLFF
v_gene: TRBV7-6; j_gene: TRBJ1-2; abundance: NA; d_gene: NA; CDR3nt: TGTGCCAGCAGCTCAGGGACACCCTACTATGGCTACACCTTC; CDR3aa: CASSSGTPYYGYTF